Listed below are T cell receptor beta chains from one sample, sequenced in a study of identifying expanded T cells in peripheral blood. Some clones are missing from TCRdb's copy, which holds only in-frame ones; the method was immunoSEQ multiplex PCR. The sample lists roughly 61,000 clones, about nine tenths occurring once. The sample taken for sequencing was blood. The receptor source for this set is a person aged 18 to 75 in good health. CDR3s leave out the opening cysteine and the closing phenylalanine or tryptophan.

J gene	V gene	CDR3 protein
TRBJ2-5	TRBV7-7	ASSLEASGQETQY
TRBJ2-4	TRBV2	ASNREGRGDIQY
TRBJ1-1	TRBV19	ASSKISWNTEAF
TRBJ2-4	TRBV2	ATQAGRLAGGGIQY
TRBJ1-2	TRBV28	ASSPPQYGYT
TRBJ2-3	TRBV6-5	ASSYDSSTDTQY
TRBJ2-5	TRBV28	ASSFGGGLETQY
TRBJ1-2	TRBV7-2	ASSTPQGYESGYT
TRBJ2-2	TRBV11-3	ASSSDRGNTGELF
TRBJ2-1	TRBV5-1	ASSSTSGRLEQF
TRBJ2-1	TRBV9	ASSVAGTSGSNEQF
TRBJ2-7	TRBV7-2	ASSLNKGAPSNEQY
TRBJ2-3	TRBV19	ASSNRGTSGRRDTQY
TRBJ1-1	TRBV7-2	ASTGGGNTEAF
TRBJ1-1	TRBV2	ASSVEVRGEAF
TRBJ1-1	TRBV19	ASTEGRKMNTEAF
TRBJ1-1	TRBV19	ASSSHRGPNTEAF
TRBJ2-5	TRBV5-8	ASTLRLAEMGTQY
TRBJ2-4	TRBV2	ASSEGTFGDIQY
TRBJ2-1	TRBV9	ASSVGLTHEQF
TRBJ2-5	TRBV2	ASSLTGTAETQY
TRBJ1-5	TRBV5-6	ASSRTGGNQPQH
TRBJ2-7	TRBV7-8	ASSFGTGRIYEQY
TRBJ1-2	TRBV30	AWSVQAGFGYT
TRBJ1-3	TRBV28	ASSLWRGGTIY
TRBJ1-2	TRBV28	ASSDPPGAGWANYGYT
TRBJ2-5	TRBV7-2	AGGQGEETQY
TRBJ2-3	TRBV4-1	ASSGGRGLLFTDTQY
TRBJ1-5	TRBV7-2	ASSSAGGWNQPQH
TRBJ2-7	TRBV5-5	ASSLAARVSSYEQY
TRBJ1-1	TRBV30	AWTGQGMNTEAF
TRBJ2-5	TRBV9	ASSVGGGGTGLETQY
TRBJ2-1	TRBV19	ASSRGTISYNEQF
TRBJ1-2	TRBV5-1	ASSLEGDNYGYT
TRBJ2-4	TRBV6-5	ASRERKGINIQY
TRBJ2-7	TRBV2	ASSELAGALYEQY
TRBJ2-3	TRBV2	ASNGEVGTDTQY
TRBJ2-7	TRBV6-5	ASSGASDRDEQY
TRBJ1-2	TRBV5-1	ASSPLGQVDGYT
TRBJ2-1	TRBV7-3	ASSLGAGGAEQF
TRBJ2-5	TRBV15	ATSRSTGIQETQY
TRBJ1-6	TRBV23-1	ASRGTGASTNSPLH
TRBJ2-3	TRBV11-2	ASSGQGLGTDTQY
TRBJ2-3	TRBV6-1	ASPPMKGATDTQY
TRBJ2-2	TRBV7-8	ASSATPADTGELF